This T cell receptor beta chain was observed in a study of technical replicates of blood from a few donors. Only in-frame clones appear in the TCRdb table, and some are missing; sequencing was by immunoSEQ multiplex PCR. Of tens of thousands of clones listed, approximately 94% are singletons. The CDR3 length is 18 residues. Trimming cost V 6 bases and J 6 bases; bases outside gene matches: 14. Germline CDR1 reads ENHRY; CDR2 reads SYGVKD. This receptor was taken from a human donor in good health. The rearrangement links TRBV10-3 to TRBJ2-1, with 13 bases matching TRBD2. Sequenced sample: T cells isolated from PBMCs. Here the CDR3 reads CAIRKTGERLAGGNEQFF. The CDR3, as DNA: TGTGCCATCAGGAAGACAGGGGAGAGACTAGCGGGAGGCAATGAGCAGTTCTTC.